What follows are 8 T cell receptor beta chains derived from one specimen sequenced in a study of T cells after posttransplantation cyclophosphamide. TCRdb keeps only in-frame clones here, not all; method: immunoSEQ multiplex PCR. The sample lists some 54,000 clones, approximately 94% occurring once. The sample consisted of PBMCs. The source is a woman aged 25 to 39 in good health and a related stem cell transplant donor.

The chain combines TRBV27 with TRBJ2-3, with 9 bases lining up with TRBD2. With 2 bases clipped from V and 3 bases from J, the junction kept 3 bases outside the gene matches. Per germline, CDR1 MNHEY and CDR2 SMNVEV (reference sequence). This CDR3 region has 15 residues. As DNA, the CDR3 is TGTGCCAGCAGTTTAAAAGCGGGGGGAACAGATACGCAGTATTTT. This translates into CASSLKAGGTDTQYF.

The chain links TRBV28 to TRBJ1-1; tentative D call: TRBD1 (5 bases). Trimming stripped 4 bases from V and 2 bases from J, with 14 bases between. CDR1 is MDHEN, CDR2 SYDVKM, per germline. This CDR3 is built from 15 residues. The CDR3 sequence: CASSSLGRGNTEAFF. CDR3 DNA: TGTGCCAGCAGTTCTCTCGGTAGGGGAAACACTGAAGCTTTCTTT. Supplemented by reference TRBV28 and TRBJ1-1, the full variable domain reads DVKVTQSSRYLVKRTGEKVFLECVQDMDHENMFWYRQDPGLGLRLIYFSYDVKMKEKGDIPEGYSVSREKKERFSLILESASTNQTSMYLCASSSLGRGNTEAFFGQGTRLTVV.

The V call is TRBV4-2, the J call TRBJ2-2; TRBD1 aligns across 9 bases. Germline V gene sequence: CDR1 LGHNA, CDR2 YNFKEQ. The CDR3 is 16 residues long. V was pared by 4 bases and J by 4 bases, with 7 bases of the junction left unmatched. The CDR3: CASSPTGQGSTGELFF. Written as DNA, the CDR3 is TGTGCCAGCAGCCCTACGGGACAGGGTTCCACCGGGGAGCTGTTTTTT.

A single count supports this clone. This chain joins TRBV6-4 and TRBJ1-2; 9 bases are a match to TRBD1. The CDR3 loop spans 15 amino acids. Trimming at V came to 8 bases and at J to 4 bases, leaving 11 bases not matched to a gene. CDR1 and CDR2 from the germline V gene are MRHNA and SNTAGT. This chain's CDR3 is CASRGGWGQGYGYTF. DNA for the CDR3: TGTGCCAGCCGAGGCGGATGGGGACAGGGCTATGGCTACACCTTC.

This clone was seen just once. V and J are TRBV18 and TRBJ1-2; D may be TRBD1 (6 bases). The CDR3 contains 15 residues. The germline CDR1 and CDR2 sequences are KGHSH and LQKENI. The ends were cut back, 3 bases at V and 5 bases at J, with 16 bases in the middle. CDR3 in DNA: TGTGCCAGCTCACCCGGGACACCGGAATTATATGGCTACACCTTC. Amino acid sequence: CASSPGTPELYGYTF.

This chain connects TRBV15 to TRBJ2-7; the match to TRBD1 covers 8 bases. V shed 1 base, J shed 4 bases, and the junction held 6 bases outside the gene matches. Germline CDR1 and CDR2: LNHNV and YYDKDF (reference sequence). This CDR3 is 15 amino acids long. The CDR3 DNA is TGTGCCACCAGCAGAGCGCCAGGGGGCCCTTACGAGCAGTACTTC. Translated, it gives CATSRAPGGPYEQYF. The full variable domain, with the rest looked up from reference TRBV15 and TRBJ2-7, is DAMVIQNPRYQVTQFGKPVTLSCSQTLNHNVMYWYQQKSSQAPKLLFHYYDKDFNNEADTPDNFQSRRPNTSFCFLDIRSPGLGDTAMYLCATSRAPGGPYEQYFGPGTRLTVT.

This chain's CDR3 is CASSRDRGNTEAFF. In DNA form, the CDR3 reads TGCGCCAGCAGCCGGGACAGGGGGAACACTGAAGCTTTCTTT. The V gene is TRBV4-3, the J gene TRBJ1-1; TRBD1 aligns across 10 bases. Germline V CDR1 and CDR2: LGHNA, YSLEER. J was trimmed by 1 base and V by 4 bases; bases with no gene match: 0. CDR3 length: 14 residues.

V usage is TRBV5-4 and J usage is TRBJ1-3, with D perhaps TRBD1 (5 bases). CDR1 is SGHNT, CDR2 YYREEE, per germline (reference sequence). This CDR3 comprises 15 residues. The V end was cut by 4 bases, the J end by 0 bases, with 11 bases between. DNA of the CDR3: TGTGCCAGCAGCGTCGACGGGGGCTCTGGAAACACCATATATTTT. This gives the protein CASSVDGGSGNTIYF.